This T cell receptor (beta chain) originates from a study of blood T cell repertoires in COVID-19. Study summary: Material from acute and convalescent COVID-19 was sourced from the United States, Italy and Spain. T cells, B-cell-depleted T cells, or PBMCs provided the cDNA or gDNA that served as material.

Per germline, CDR1 LGHDT and CDR2 YNNKEL (reference sequence). CDR3 size: 13 residues. Trimming pared 8 bases from V and 4 bases from J, leaving 11 bases between. Assay: immunoSEQ multiplex PCR; the TCRdb copy retains only in-frame clones and omits some. The data hold fewer than 300,000 clones, with approximately 83% observed a single time. This receptor was identified in a woman aged 45-59 years who had recovered from COVID-19. What was sequenced was peripheral blood. The genes are TRBV3-1 (or the pseudogene TRBV3-2) and TRBJ2-2; no reliable D call. Here the CDR3 DNA reads TGTGCCAGCTCATCTAGTCCCACCGGGGAGCTGTTTTTT. Protein sequence: CASSSSPTGELFF.